What follows is one TCR beta chain and its context. What it binds is unknown. CDR3-region Arm-PCR and iRepertoire HTBI primers produced the TCR beta libraries. A single record per CDR3 protein comes from TCRdb applying MiXCR to the multiplex PCR reads. This sample yields a few hundred thousand distinct CDR3 sequences, of which roughly a quarter are seen a single time; around 26% belongs to the top ten. The sample is drawn from a study of regulatory T cells in long-lasting Graves disease. Study-wide context: Persistent cases were those of Graves' disease that involved over 5 years of antithyroid drugs with positive TSH receptor antibodies.

Overall study findings and caveats: Analyses excluded thyroid tissue, covering peripheral blood alone.

The germline V gene encodes CDR1 MNHEY and CDR2 SVGAGI. V shed 4 bases, J shed 5 bases, and the junction held 7 bases outside the gene matches. The CDR3 spans 15 residues. As to time point: persistent/refractory GD, antithyroid drugs over 5 years with positive TRAb. Construction of the TCR library relied on RNA isolated from PBMCs. This rearrangement joins TRBV6-5 to TRBJ1-4; 7 nucleotides match TRBD1. The material sequenced was peripheral blood mononuclear cells (PBMCs), taken when the disease was refractory, from a patient treated with antithyroid drugs. This sequence originates from a female donor with Graves disease. In DNA form, the CDR3 reads TGTGCCAGCAGTTTCCGGGACAGAGGCAATGAAAAACTGTTTTTT. Protein: CASSFRDRGNEKLFF.